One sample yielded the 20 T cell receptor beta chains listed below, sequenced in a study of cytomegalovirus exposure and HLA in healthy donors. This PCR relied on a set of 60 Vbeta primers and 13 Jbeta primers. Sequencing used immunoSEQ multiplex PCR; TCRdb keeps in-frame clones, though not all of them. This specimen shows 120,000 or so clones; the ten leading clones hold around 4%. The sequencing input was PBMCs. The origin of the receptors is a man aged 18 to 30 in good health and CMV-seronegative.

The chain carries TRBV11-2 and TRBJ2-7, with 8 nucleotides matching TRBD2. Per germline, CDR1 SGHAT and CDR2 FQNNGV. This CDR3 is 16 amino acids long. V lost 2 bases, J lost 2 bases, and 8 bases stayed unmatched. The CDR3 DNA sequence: TGTGCCAGCAGCTTAAGGTCCAGCGGGGGACCCTACGAGCAGTACTTC. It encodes CASSLRSSGGPYEQYF.

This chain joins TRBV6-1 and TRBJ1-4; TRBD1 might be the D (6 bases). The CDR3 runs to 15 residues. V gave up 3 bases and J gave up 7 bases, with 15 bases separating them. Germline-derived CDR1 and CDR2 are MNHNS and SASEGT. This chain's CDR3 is CASSDSRGGGEKLFF. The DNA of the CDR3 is TGTGCCAGCAGTGACTCAAGGGGGGGAGGTGAAAAACTGTTTTTT.

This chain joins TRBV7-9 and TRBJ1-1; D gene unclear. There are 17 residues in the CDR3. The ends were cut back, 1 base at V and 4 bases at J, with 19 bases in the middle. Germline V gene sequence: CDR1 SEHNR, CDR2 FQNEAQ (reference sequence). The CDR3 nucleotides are TGTGCCAGCAGCTTAGATGGAGGGTTGGGCGCTTTCACTGAAGCTTTCTTT. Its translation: CASSLDGGLGAFTEAFF.

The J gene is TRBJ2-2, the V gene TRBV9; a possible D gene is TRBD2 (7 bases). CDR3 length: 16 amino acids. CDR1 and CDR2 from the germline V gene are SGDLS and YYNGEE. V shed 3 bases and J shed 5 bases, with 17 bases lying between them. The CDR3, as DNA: TGTGCCAGCAGCGGGACTAGGGGGAGTTATACCGGGGAGCTGTTTTTT. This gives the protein CASSGTRGSYTGELFF.

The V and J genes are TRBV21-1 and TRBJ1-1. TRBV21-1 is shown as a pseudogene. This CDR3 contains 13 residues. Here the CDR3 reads CASPGGVGPEAFF. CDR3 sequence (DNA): TGTGCCAGCCCCGGGGGGGTGGGGCCTGAAGCTTTCTTT.

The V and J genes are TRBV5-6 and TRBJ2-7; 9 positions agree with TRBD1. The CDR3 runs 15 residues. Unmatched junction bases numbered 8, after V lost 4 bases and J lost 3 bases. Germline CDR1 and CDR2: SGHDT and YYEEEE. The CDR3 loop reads CASSIPGTGNYEQYF. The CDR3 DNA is TGTGCCAGCAGCATCCCCGGGACAGGGAACTACGAGCAGTACTTC. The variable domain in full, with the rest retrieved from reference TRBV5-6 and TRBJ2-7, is DAGVTQSPTHLIKTRGQQVTLRCSPKSGHDTVSWYQQALGQGPQFIFQYYEEEERQRGNFPDRFSGHQFPNYSSELNVNALLLGDSALYLCASSIPGTGNYEQYFGPGTRLTVT.

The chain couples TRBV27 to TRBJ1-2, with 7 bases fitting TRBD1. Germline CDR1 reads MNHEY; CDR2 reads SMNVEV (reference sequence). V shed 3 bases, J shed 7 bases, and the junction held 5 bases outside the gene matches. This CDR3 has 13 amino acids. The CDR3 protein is CASSLRQGGGYTF. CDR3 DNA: TGTGCCAGCAGTTTGAGACAGGGCGGTGGCTACACCTTC.

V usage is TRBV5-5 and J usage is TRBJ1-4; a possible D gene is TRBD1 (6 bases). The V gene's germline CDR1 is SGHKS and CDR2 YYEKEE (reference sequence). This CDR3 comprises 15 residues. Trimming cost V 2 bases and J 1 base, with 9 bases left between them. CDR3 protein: CASSLSGVTNEKLFF. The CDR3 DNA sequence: TGTGCCAGCAGCTTATCAGGGGTAACTAATGAAAAACTGTTTTTT.

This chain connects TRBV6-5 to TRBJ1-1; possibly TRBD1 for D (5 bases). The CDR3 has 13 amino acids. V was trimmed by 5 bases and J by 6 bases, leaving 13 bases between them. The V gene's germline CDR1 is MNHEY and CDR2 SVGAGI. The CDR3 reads CASSEGVSSEAFF. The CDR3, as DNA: TGTGCCAGCAGTGAAGGGGTGTCCTCTGAAGCTTTCTTT.

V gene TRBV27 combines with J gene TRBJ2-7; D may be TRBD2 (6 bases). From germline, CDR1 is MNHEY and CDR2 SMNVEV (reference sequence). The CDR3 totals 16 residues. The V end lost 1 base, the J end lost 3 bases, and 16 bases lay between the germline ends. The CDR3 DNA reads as TGTGCCAGCAGTTTATTGGGGAGCGGCGGGGACTACGAGCAGTACTTC. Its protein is CASSLLGSGGDYEQYF.

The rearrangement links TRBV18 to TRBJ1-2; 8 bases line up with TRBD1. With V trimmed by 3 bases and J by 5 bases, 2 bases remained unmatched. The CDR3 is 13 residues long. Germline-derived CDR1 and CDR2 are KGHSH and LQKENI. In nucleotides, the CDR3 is TGTGCCAGCTCACCGGACAGGGAGTATGGCTACACCTTC. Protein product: CASSPDREYGYTF.

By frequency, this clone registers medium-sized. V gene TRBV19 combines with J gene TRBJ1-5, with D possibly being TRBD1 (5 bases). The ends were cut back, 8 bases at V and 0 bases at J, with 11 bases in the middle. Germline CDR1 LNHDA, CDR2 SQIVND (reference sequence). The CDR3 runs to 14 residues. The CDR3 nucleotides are TGTGCCAGTGTGGCAGGGAATAGCAATCAGCCCCAGCATTTT. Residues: CASVAGNSNQPQHF.

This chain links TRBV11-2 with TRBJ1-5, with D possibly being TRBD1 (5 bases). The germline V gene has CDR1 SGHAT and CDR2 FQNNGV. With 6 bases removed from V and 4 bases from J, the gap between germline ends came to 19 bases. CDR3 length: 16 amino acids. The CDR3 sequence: CASRPRGGKENQPQHF. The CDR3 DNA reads TGTGCCAGCAGACCGCGGGGGGGGAAAGAAAATCAGCCCCAGCATTTT. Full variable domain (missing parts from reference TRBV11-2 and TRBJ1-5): EAGVAQSPRYKIIEKRQSVAFWCNPISGHATLYWYQQILGQGPKLLIQFQNNGVVDDSQLPKDRFSAERLKGVDSTLKIQPAKLEDSAVYLCASRPRGGKENQPQHFGDGTRLSIL.

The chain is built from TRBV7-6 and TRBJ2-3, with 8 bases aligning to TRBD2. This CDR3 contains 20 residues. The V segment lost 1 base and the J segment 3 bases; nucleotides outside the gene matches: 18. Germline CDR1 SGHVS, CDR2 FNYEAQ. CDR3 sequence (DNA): TGTGCCAGCAGCTTAGGCTCCAGCGGGGGACCTCGGGCGAGAACAGATACGCAGTATTTT. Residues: CASSLGSSGGPRARTDTQYF.

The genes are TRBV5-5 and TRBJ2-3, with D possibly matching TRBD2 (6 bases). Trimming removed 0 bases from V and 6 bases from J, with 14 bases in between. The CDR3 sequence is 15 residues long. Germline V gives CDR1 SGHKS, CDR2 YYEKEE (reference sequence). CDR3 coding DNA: TGTGCCAGCAGCTTGGAGCGGGCCTACGCGGATACGCAGTATTTT. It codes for CASSLERAYADTQYF.

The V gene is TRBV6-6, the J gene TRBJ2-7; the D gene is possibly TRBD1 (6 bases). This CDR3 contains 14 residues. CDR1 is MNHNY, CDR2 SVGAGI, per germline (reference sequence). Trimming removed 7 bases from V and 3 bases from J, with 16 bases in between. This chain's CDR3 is CASNIQGKRYEQYF. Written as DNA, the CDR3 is TGTGCCAGCAACATACAGGGCAAGCGCTACGAGCAGTACTTC.

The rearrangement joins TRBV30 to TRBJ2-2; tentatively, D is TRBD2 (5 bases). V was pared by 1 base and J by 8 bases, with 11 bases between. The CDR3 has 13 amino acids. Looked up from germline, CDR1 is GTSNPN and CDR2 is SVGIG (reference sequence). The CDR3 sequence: CAWSEAPGGELFF. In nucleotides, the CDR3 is TGTGCCTGGAGTGAAGCACCGGGGGGGGAGCTGTTTTTT.

The CDR3 region has the DNA TGCAGCGTGGACAGGGGAGAAAATGAAAAACTGTTTTTT. It encodes CSVDRGENEKLFF. The chain recombines TRBV29-1 with TRBJ1-4, with 9 positions matching TRBD1. CDR1 is SQVTM and CDR2 is ANQGSEA in the germline V gene. This CDR3 region has 13 residues. V gave up 6 bases and J gave up 5 bases; unmatched junction bases: 4.

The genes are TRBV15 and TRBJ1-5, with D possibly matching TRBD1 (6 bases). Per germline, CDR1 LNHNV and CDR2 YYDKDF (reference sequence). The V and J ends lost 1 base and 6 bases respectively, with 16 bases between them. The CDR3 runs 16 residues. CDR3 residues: CATSRANYRAGQPQHF. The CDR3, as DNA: TGTGCCACCAGCAGAGCCAACTACAGGGCGGGTCAGCCCCAGCATTTT.

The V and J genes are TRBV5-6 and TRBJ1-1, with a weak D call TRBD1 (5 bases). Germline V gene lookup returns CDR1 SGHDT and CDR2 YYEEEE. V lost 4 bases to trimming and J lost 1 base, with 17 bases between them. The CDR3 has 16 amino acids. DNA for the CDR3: TGTGCCAGCAGCCCATCTCCGGGACTCTCGAACACTGAAGCTTTCTTT. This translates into CASSPSPGLSNTEAFF.